This T cell receptor beta chain is from a study of cytomegalovirus exposure and HLA in healthy donors. Study outcomes and limitations: With later analysis, a missense DCLRE1C variant became linked to TCR beta V- and J-gene trimming. Versus the 666-donor mean, an Asian-associated ancestry cluster reportedly showed fewer N-insertions in a later analysis. In vitro confirmation showed a few CMV-associated chains to be CMV antigen specific.

Concerning this clone itself: No antigen is known for it.

The trim removed 5 bases at V and 4 bases at J, leaving 9 bases unmatched. Germline CDR1 reads MNHNS; CDR2 reads SASEGT. The CDR3 is 15 amino acids. This PCR relied on a set of 60 Vbeta primers and 13 Jbeta primers. Assay: immunoSEQ multiplex PCR; the TCRdb copy retains only in-frame clones and omits some. The sample lists under 150,000 clones; 70% to 85% were seen once. The receptor comes from a woman in her sixties or seventies in good health and CMV-seropositive. The sequenced material came from PBMCs. The chain has TRBV6-1 and TRBJ2-7; the match to TRBD2 covers 9 bases. Here the CDR3 reads CASSTGTSRGYEQYF. The CDR3 DNA is TGTGCCAGCAGTACCGGGACTAGCAGAGGATACGAGCAGTACTTC.